Shown below are 5 T cell receptor beta chains from a single sample sequenced in a study of regulatory and conventional T cells in RAG deficiency. TCRdb keeps only in-frame clones here, not all; method: immunoSEQ multiplex PCR. This sample yields 20,000 to 25,000 clones, of which approximately 93% are seen a single time; about 0.73% belongs to the top ten. Genomic DNA came from blood conventional CD4+ T cells gated CD25-low CD127-high. The same sample was also used in a study of regulatory T cells. This second study notes: The primer mix had 52 TRBV and 13 TRBJ primers.

The sample was CD4+ T cells sorted from blood. All receptors come from a human donor in good health.

The rearrangement uses TRBV11-3 and TRBJ2-7; D is uncertain. The CDR3 consists of 14 residues. The germline V and J ends were trimmed by 1 base and 9 bases, with 16 bases remaining between them. The germline CDR1 and CDR2 sequences are SGHNT and YENEEA. The CDR3 reads CASSLAPGSSGQYF. The CDR3 DNA follows: TGTGCCAGCAGCTTAGCCCCCGGGTCTTCGGGGCAGTACTTC. Full variable domain (rest looked up from reference TRBV11-3 and TRBJ2-7): EAGVVQSPRYKIIEKKQPVAFWCNPISGHNTLYWYLQNLGQGPELLIRYENEEAVDDSQLPKDRFSAERLKGVDSTLKIQPAELGDSAVYLCASSLAPGSSGQYFGPGTRLTVT.

The chain links TRBV5-1 to TRBJ1-6; D is ambiguous. CDR3 length: 15 amino acids. Germline CDR1 and CDR2: SGHRS and YFSETQ. V lost 1 base, J lost 4 bases, and 9 bases lay in between. Here the CDR3 reads CASSLSQNYNSPLHF. CDR3 DNA: TGCGCCAGCAGCTTGTCACAGAATTATAATTCACCCCTCCACTTT.

This chain uses TRBV6-6 with TRBJ1-1, with D hard to call. The V gene's germline CDR1 is MNHNY and CDR2 SVGAGI (reference sequence). The germline V and J ends were trimmed by 2 bases and 1 base, with 8 bases remaining between them. The CDR3 runs to 14 residues. CDR3 amino acids: CASSYEVRNTEAFF. The DNA for the CDR3 is TGTGCCAGCAGTTACGAGGTACGGAACACTGAAGCTTTCTTT.

This chain uses TRBV28 with TRBJ2-7; the D gene is possibly TRBD2 (6 bases). The CDR3 runs 11 residues. Trimming removed 5 bases from V and 13 bases from J, with 15 bases in between. Germline lookup yields CDR1 MDHEN and CDR2 SYDVKM. Here the CDR3 DNA reads TGTGCCAGCAGTGTCGGAGGGAGCGGATACTTC. Protein product: CASSVGGSGYF.

V and J are TRBV5-3 and TRBJ2-3, with D perhaps TRBD2 (5 bases). TRBV5-3 is classed as an ORF, of uncertain function. This CDR3 contains 15 residues. Trimming took off 2 bases at V and 0 bases at J, with 10 bases between the two ends. Here the CDR3 reads CARSLRGQSTDTQYF. The CDR3 DNA reads as TGTGCCAGAAGCTTACGCGGGCAAAGCACAGATACGCAGTATTTT.